One and the same sample provided the 20 T cell receptor beta chains below, sequenced in a study of blood T cell repertoires in COVID-19. Generated by immunoSEQ multiplex PCR, the TCRdb table keeps only in-frame clones and is missing some. The data show more than 120,000 clones, roughly 81% seen once. The sequenced sample consisted of peripheral blood. These receptors came from a human donor with acute or convalescent COVID-19. The donor label of this sample is uncertain.

This clone was seen a single time. The chain recombines TRBV27 with TRBJ1-6; 8 bases agree with TRBD1. The CDR3 has 15 amino acids. The J segment lost 6 bases and the V segment lost 1 base, leaving 2 bases of the junction unmatched. The V gene's germline CDR1 is MNHEY and CDR2 SMNVEV (reference sequence). The CDR3, as DNA: TGTGCCAGCAGTTTATTTGGACAGGGTAATTCACCCCTCCACTTT. Translated: CASSLFGQGNSPLHF.

This clone occurred once. V and J are TRBV3-1 (or the pseudogene TRBV3-2) and TRBJ2-3; perhaps TRBD1 as D (5 bases). Germline-derived CDR1 and CDR2 are LGHDT and YNNKEL (reference sequence). The CDR3 runs to 13 residues. Between the trimmed V and J ends, which lost 3 bases and 4 bases, there was a span of 8 bases. In nucleotides, the CDR3 is TGTGCCAGCAGCCAGCAGGGTTCAGATACGCAGTATTTT. Amino acid sequence: CASSQQGSDTQYF.

The chain uses TRBV30 and TRBJ2-1; 10 nucleotides agree with TRBD2. The V gene end was trimmed by 5 bases and the J gene end by 7 bases; junction bases not matched to a gene: 5. This CDR3 is 13 amino acids long. Germline lookup yields CDR1 GTSNPN and CDR2 SVGIG (reference sequence). The CDR3, as DNA: TGTGCCTGGGCAGCGGGAGGGCGAAATGAGCAGTTCTTC. It codes for CAWAAGGRNEQFF.

The rearrangement joins TRBV6-5 to TRBJ2-7; 8 nucleotides match TRBD1. The CDR3 runs to 15 residues. Germline lookup yields CDR1 MNHEY and CDR2 SVGAGI. The ends lost 5 bases at V and 3 bases at J; junction bases unmatched: 9. The CDR3, as DNA: TGTGCCAGCAGTCTGTTTCAGGGGGCTAGCTACGAGCAGTACGTC. This sequence encodes CASSLFQGASYEQYV.

The chain recombines TRBV2 with TRBJ2-3; D gene ambiguous. The CDR3 covers 14 residues. The V end was cut by 6 bases, the J end by 2 bases, with 12 bases between. CDR1 is SNHLY and CDR2 is FYNNEI in the germline V gene. The CDR3 here is CASSKVQTTDTQYF. Here the CDR3 DNA reads TGTGCCAGCAGCAAAGTACAGACCACAGATACGCAGTATTTT.

V gene TRBV6-2 or TRBV6-3 combines with J gene TRBJ2-7; a possible D gene is TRBD2 (5 bases). V lost 6 bases to trimming and J lost 1 base, with 10 bases between them. The CDR3 is made up of 13 amino acids. CDR1 and CDR2 (germline): MNHEY, SVGEGT. CDR3 protein: CASSQDSSYEQYF. CDR3 in DNA: TGTGCCAGCAGCCAGGACTCTTCCTACGAGCAGTACTTC.

This chain links TRBV30 with TRBJ1-5; D gene ambiguous. The germline gives CDR1 GTSNPN, CDR2 SVGIG (reference sequence). This CDR3 region has 15 residues. Trimming took off 0 bases at V and 5 bases at J, with 14 bases between the two ends. CDR3 amino acids: CAWSVLGQPYQPQHF. In DNA, the CDR3 is TGTGCCTGGAGTGTACTTGGGCAGCCCTATCAGCCCCAGCATTTT.

As regards this clone: One junction end does not reproduce the germline sequence, and a read error may be involved. The rearrangement uses TRBV3-1 (or the pseudogene TRBV3-2) and TRBJ2-1; 9 bases align to TRBD2. CDR3 length: 14 residues. Looked up from germline, CDR1 is LGHDT and CDR2 is YNNKEL (reference sequence). This CDR3 is CASSYSGGLNAQFF. CDR3 coding DNA: TGTGCCAGCAGCTACAGCGGGGGGTTGAATGCGCAGTTCTTC.

This chain links TRBV5-4 with TRBJ2-2, with D hard to call. Germline lookup yields CDR1 SGHNT and CDR2 YYREEE (reference sequence). The CDR3 consists of 14 residues. Trimming pared 3 bases from V and 5 bases from J, leaving 11 bases between. The CDR3 bases are TGTGCCAGCAGCTACCCCTCCGGGACCGGGGAGCTGTTTTTT. Amino acid sequence: CASSYPSGTGELFF. Full variable domain (remainder filled in from reference TRBV5-4 and TRBJ2-2): ETGVTQSPTHLIKTRGQQVTLRCSSQSGHNTVSWYQQALGQGPQFIFQYYREEENGRGNFPPRFSGLQFPNYSSELNVNALELDDSALYLCASSYPSGTGELFFGEGSRLTVL.

The chain is built from TRBV5-5 and TRBJ2-5, with 13 bases aligning to TRBD2. Trimming at V came to 4 bases and at J to 0 bases, leaving 9 bases not matched to a gene. Germline V gene sequence: CDR1 SGHKS, CDR2 YYEKEE (reference sequence). CDR3 length: 18 residues. CDR3 nucleotide sequence: TGTGCCAGCAGCCCCCTCGGACTAGCGGGGGACCACCAAGAGACCCAGTACTTC. This translates into CASSPLGLAGDHQETQYF.

DNA for the CDR3: TGTGCCAGCAGCTTAGGCGGGGGCACTAATGAAAAACTGTTTTTT. It translates to CASSLGGGTNEKLFF. The chain employs TRBV11-2 and TRBJ1-4, with D perhaps matching TRBD1 (6 bases). CDR3 size: 15 residues. Trimming stripped 1 base from V and 2 bases from J, with 8 bases between. CDR1 is SGHAT, CDR2 FQNNGV, per germline.

This clone was detected only a few times. The chain carries TRBV11-1 and TRBJ1-3; D is ambiguous. Germline V gives CDR1 SGHAT, CDR2 FQDESV (reference sequence). V lost 7 bases and J 4 bases, leaving 17 bases between the germline ends. The CDR3 spans 15 residues. Written as DNA, the CDR3 is TGTGCCAGCATGATGGAGGGCTTCGCGGGAAACACCATATATTTT. Its protein is CASMMEGFAGNTIYF.

The rearrangement joins TRBV19 to TRBJ1-5, with D tentatively TRBD1 (6 bases). Trimming took off 7 bases at V and 9 bases at J, with 16 bases between the two ends. CDR1 and CDR2 (germline): LNHDA, SQIVND (reference sequence). The CDR3 covers 13 residues. Here the CDR3 reads CASNPTGFGPQHF. CDR3 DNA: TGTGCCAGTAATCCGACAGGCTTCGGGCCCCAGCATTTT.

The rearrangement links TRBV4-2 to TRBJ1-6, with 7 bases that match TRBD1. The ends lost 4 bases at V and 8 bases at J; junction bases unmatched: 14. From germline, CDR1 is LGHNA and CDR2 YNFKEQ. CDR3 size: 17 residues. Written as DNA, the CDR3 is TGTGCCAGCAGCCGACAATTAAATCAGGGGGTAGATTCACCCCTCCACTTT. It specifies CASSRQLNQGVDSPLHF.

As concerns this clone: The sample holds other DNA sequences that translate to the same CDR3. The CDR3 sequence is CASSLRTEQETQYF. The CDR3 DNA reads as TGTGCCAGCAGCCTTCGGACAGAACAAGAGACCCAGTACTTC. The V and J genes are TRBV7-9 and TRBJ2-5; D might be TRBD1 (6 bases). Trimming cost V 5 bases and J 2 bases, with 12 bases left between them. CDR1 SEHNR and CDR2 FQNEAQ come from the germline V gene (reference sequence). This CDR3 contains 14 residues.

The chain links TRBV6-5 to TRBJ2-3; D possibly corresponds to TRBD2 (5 bases). The germline V gene has CDR1 MNHEY and CDR2 SVGAGI. The CDR3 is made up of 16 amino acids. The V end was cut by 0 bases, the J end by 0 bases, with 10 bases between. For the CDR3, the DNA is TGTGCCAGCAGTTACTCCCGCAGGACTAGCACAGATACGCAGTATTTT. Amino acid sequence: CASSYSRRTSTDTQYF.

V is TRBV27 and J is TRBJ2-7; TRBD1 matches 7 bases. The CDR3 runs 14 residues. The J segment lost 4 bases and the V segment lost 4 bases, leaving 7 bases of the junction unmatched. CDR1 is MNHEY, CDR2 SMNVEV, per germline (reference sequence). The CDR3 here is CASSSKGAEYEQYF. CDR3 DNA: TGTGCCAGCAGTTCAAAGGGGGCGGAGTACGAGCAGTACTTC.

The chain employs TRBV1 and TRBJ1-5; the D call of TRBD1 is as the table states it, not checked on the DNA. TRBV1 is a pseudogene segment. The CDR3 sequence is 15 residues long. The DNA for the CDR3 is TGCACCAGCAGCCAAGGGACAAGTAGCAATCAGCCCCAGCATTTT. Translating it yields CTSSQGTSSNQPQHF.

V gene TRBV6-5 combines with J gene TRBJ1-5, with 9 bases lining up with TRBD1. Per germline, CDR1 MNHEY and CDR2 SVGAGI. V was pared by 4 bases and J by 7 bases, with 11 bases of the junction left unmatched. This CDR3 is 16 amino acids long. The CDR3 loop is CASSLEGQGLRQPQHF. CDR3 DNA: TGTGCCAGCAGTTTGGAGGGACAGGGTCTAAGGCAGCCCCAGCATTTT.

This sequence joins TRBV6-2 or TRBV6-3 and TRBJ1-1; D call uncertain. CDR1 MNHEY and CDR2 SVGEGT come from the germline V gene. The CDR3 is made up of 14 amino acids. V lost 5 bases and J 10 bases, leaving 20 bases between the germline ends. CDR3 loop: CASSRPPEGSRAFF. The CDR3 nucleotides are TGTGCCAGCAGTCGCCCTCCGGAGGGATCTAGAGCTTTCTTT.